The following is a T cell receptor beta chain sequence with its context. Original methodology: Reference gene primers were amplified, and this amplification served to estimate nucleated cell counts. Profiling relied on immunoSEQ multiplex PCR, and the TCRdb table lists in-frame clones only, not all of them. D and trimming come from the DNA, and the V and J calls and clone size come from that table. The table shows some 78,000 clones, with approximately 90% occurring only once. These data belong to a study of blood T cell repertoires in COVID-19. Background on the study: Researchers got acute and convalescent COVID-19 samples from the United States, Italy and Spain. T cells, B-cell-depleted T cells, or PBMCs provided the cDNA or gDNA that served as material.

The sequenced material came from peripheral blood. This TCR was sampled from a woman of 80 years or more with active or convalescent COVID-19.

CDR3 region: CASRKTGGGGEKLFF. CDR3 DNA sequence: TGTGCCAGCAGGAAGACAGGGGGCGGTGGTGAAAAACTGTTTTTT. This chain uses TRBV28 with TRBJ1-4, with TRBD1 identical over 10 bases. Trimming removed 6 bases from V and 7 bases from J; junction bases left unmatched: 8. Per the germline V gene, CDR1 is MDHEN and CDR2 is SYDVKM. The CDR3 spans 15 residues.